The next 2 T cell receptor beta chains were all read from a single sample in a study of cytomegalovirus exposure and HLA in healthy donors. PCR involved 60 Vbeta and 13 Jbeta primers. Method: immunoSEQ multiplex PCR; TCRdb's copy keeps in-frame clones and lacks some. Here the sample spans around 100,000 clones, approximately 66% being singletons. The sequenced material came from PBMCs. The receptor source for this set is a woman between 50 and 59 years old in good health and CMV-seronegative.

As DNA, the CDR3 is TGTGCCAGCCACCCCCGGACGGGGAGCACAGATACGCAGTATTTT. Translated: CASHPRTGSTDTQYF. This chain joins TRBV18 and TRBJ2-3; D is perhaps TRBD2 (5 bases). There are 15 residues in the CDR3. CDR1 is KGHSH and CDR2 is LQKENI in the germline V gene. V shed 8 bases and J shed 0 bases, with 15 bases lying between them.

This chain joins TRBV5-5 and TRBJ1-5, with no clear D. The CDR3 is made up of 14 amino acids. Trimming left V 2 bases short and J 7 bases short, with 13 bases between. Germline V gene sequence: CDR1 SGHKS, CDR2 YYEKEE (reference sequence). The CDR3 sequence is CASSFRETRQPQHF. CDR3 sequence (DNA): TGTGCCAGCAGCTTTCGAGAGACGAGGCAGCCCCAGCATTTT.